The 27 T cell receptor beta chains in this list originate from one sample, sequenced in a study of T cell responses to AZD1222 COVID-19 vaccine. TCRdb's table, derived via immunoSEQ multiplex PCR, lists solely in-frame clones and lacks some. The table lists about 270,000 clones, around 92% of them singletons. Source: peripheral blood, taken 28 days after the second AZD1222 dose. Receptors were obtained from an adult who received the AZD1222 COVID-19 vaccine.

The chain carries TRBV7-2 and TRBJ2-7; TRBD1 agrees at 9 bases. The junction had 8 bases not matched to a gene; V was cut back by 5 bases and J by 3 bases. This CDR3 region has 15 residues. Germline V lookup: CDR1 SGHTA, CDR2 FQGNSA. This chain's CDR3 is CASSSRTGANYEQYF. CDR3 sequence (DNA): TGTGCCAGCAGCAGCAGGACAGGGGCGAACTACGAGCAGTACTTC. The full variable domain, with the rest looked up from reference TRBV7-2 and TRBJ2-7, is GAGVSQSPSNKVTEKGKDVELRCDPISGHTALYWYRQSLGQGLEFLIYFQGNSAPDKSGLPSDRFSAERTGGSVSTLTIQRTQQEDSAVYLCASSSRTGANYEQYFGPGTRLTVT.

This clone appeared a single time. In DNA, the CDR3 is TGTGCCAGCAGCCTAGGGACCCACGAGCAGTACTTC. Translated: CASSLGTHEQYF. The chain uses TRBV5-5 and TRBJ2-7; either TRBD1 or TRBD2 may supply D (5 bases each). Germline V gives CDR1 SGHKS, CDR2 YYEKEE (reference sequence). V was cut by 4 bases and J by 5 bases, with 10 bases left in between. The CDR3 runs 12 residues.

This sequence joins TRBV6-2 or TRBV6-3 and TRBJ2-5; 7 positions agree with TRBD1. Germline V gene lookup returns CDR1 MNHEY and CDR2 SVGEGT. V gave up 4 bases and J gave up 2 bases; unmatched junction bases: 4. The CDR3 covers 14 residues. CDR3 protein: CASSLTGPQETQYF. CDR3 DNA sequence: TGTGCCAGCAGTTTGACAGGGCCGCAAGAGACCCAGTACTTC.

The chain is built from TRBV4-1 and TRBJ2-7; D not resolved. There are 13 residues in the CDR3. CDR1 and CDR2 (germline): MGHRA, YSYEKL. The V gene lost 1 base and the J gene lost 2 bases, with 6 bases spanning the gap. CDR3: CASSQVEAYEQYF. The CDR3 DNA is TGCGCCAGCAGCCAAGTAGAAGCCTACGAGCAGTACTTC.

The chain couples TRBV4-1 to TRBJ1-5; tentatively, D is TRBD1 (5 bases). Trimming pared 4 bases from V and 3 bases from J, leaving 10 bases between. CDR3 length equals 14 residues. Germline V CDR1 and CDR2: MGHRA, YSYEKL. CDR3 region: CASSPQGFNQPQHF. The DNA for the CDR3 is TGCGCCAGCAGCCCCCAGGGCTTCAATCAGCCCCAGCATTTT.

The chain employs TRBV27 and TRBJ2-7, with TRBD2 matching 12 bases. The germline gives CDR1 MNHEY, CDR2 SMNVEV (reference sequence). Unmatched junction bases numbered 3, after V lost 5 bases and J lost 4 bases. The CDR3 consists of 14 residues. This chain's CDR3 is CASSLTSGRYEQYF. The CDR3 region has the DNA TGTGCCAGCAGTCTAACTAGCGGGAGGTACGAGCAGTACTTC.

The V gene is TRBV28, the J gene TRBJ2-7; D might be TRBD2 (6 bases). The CDR3 length is 15 residues. V was shortened by 6 bases and J by 6 bases, with 21 bases between the two germline ends. The V gene's germline CDR1 is MDHEN and CDR2 SYDVKM. Here the CDR3 DNA reads TGTGCCAGCAGAGGAGCCGGGACTTCCAAGGGCGAGCAGTACTTC. This gives the protein CASRGAGTSKGEQYF.

The V and J genes are TRBV19 and TRBJ1-5, with 7 bases matching TRBD1. Germline CDR1 LNHDA, CDR2 SQIVND (reference sequence). J lost 7 bases, V lost 5 bases, and 8 bases had no gene match. The CDR3 covers 14 residues. The CDR3 loop reads CASSARQGRQPQHF. The CDR3 DNA reads TGTGCCAGTAGTGCTCGACAGGGTAGGCAGCCCCAGCATTTT.

The V gene is TRBV7-2, the J gene TRBJ2-3; tentatively, D is TRBD2 (5 bases). Per the germline V gene, CDR1 is SGHTA and CDR2 is FQGNSA. V shed 3 bases and J shed 0 bases, with 7 bases lying between them. The length of the CDR3 is 14 residues. CDR3 region: CASSFDYSTDTQYF. The CDR3 DNA reads TGTGCCAGCAGCTTCGACTATAGCACAGATACGCAGTATTTT.

This clone was detected once. The J gene is TRBJ2-1, the V gene TRBV11-2; 10 bases map to TRBD2. The CDR3 loop spans 15 amino acids. V shed 0 bases and J 10 bases; nucleotides not matched to a gene: 6. Germline CDR1 reads SGHAT; CDR2 reads FQNNGV. The CDR3 sequence is CASSLDRGLAEEQFF. The CDR3 DNA is TGTGCCAGCAGCTTAGATCGCGGACTAGCGGAGGAGCAGTTCTTC.

The V call is TRBV19, the J call TRBJ2-1, with 10 bases identical to TRBD2. J was trimmed by 4 bases and V by 4 bases; bases with no gene match: 4. The CDR3 has 15 amino acids. The V gene's germline CDR1 is LNHDA and CDR2 SQIVND (reference sequence). CDR3 nucleotide sequence: TGTGCCAGTAGTAATCTAGCGGGGGTATACAATGAGCAGTTCTTC. Amino acid sequence: CASSNLAGVYNEQFF.

The chain uses TRBV18 and TRBJ2-3; the D call may be TRBD1 or TRBD2 (5 bases each). Germline CDR1 reads KGHSH; CDR2 reads LQKENI. Trimming cost V 1 base and J 7 bases, with 9 bases left between them. There are 13 residues in the CDR3. The CDR3 is CASSPQGRYTQYF. The CDR3 DNA is TGTGCCAGCTCACCACAGGGACGCTATACGCAGTATTTT. Filled out from reference TRBV18 and TRBJ2-3, the complete variable domain reads NAGVMQNPRHLVRRRGQEARLRCSPMKGHSHVYWYRQLPEEGLKFMVYLQKENIIDESGMPKERFSAEFPKEGPSILRIQQVVRGDSAAYFCASSPQGRYTQYFGPGTRLTVL.

The chain has TRBV5-4 and TRBJ1-6; weak D call: TRBD1 (6 bases). The CDR3 is 16 amino acids. CDR1 SGHNT and CDR2 YYREEE come from the germline V gene (reference sequence). The V end was cut by 0 bases, the J end by 10 bases, with 17 bases between. The CDR3 here is CASSLAKKGTGSPLHF. As DNA, the CDR3 is TGTGCCAGCAGCTTGGCCAAGAAGGGAACAGGGTCACCCCTCCACTTT.

The chain has TRBV15 and TRBJ2-7, with D uncertain. The germline V gene has CDR1 LNHNV and CDR2 YYDKDF (reference sequence). The V end lost 0 bases, the J end lost 5 bases, and 11 bases lay between the germline ends. The length of the CDR3 is 14 residues. As DNA, the CDR3 is TGTGCCACCAGCAGAGATGTGGCAGGTAACGAGCAGTACTTC. This sequence encodes CATSRDVAGNEQYF.

CDR3: CASSPPEAGSGANVLTF. CDR3 sequence (DNA): TGTGCCAGCTCACCCCCCGAGGCGGGGTCTGGGGCCAACGTCCTGACTTTC. V usage is TRBV18 and J usage is TRBJ2-6; weak D call: TRBD2 (6 bases). Germline lookup yields CDR1 KGHSH and CDR2 LQKENI. The CDR3 consists of 17 residues. Trimming stripped 3 bases from V and 1 base from J, with 13 bases between.

The chain joins TRBV2 to TRBJ2-2; 7 bases line up with TRBD2. The V gene's germline CDR1 is SNHLY and CDR2 FYNNEI. V trimming: 7 bases; J trimming: 0 bases; junction bases outside the gene matches: 5. The CDR3 has 15 amino acids. The CDR3 DNA follows: TGTGCCAGCACGCTAGCGGATTCGAACACCGGGGAGCTGTTTTTT. Amino acids: CASTLADSNTGELFF.

The V and J genes are TRBV10-3 and TRBJ1-2, with a possible D match to TRBD1 (5 bases). The CDR3 covers 12 residues. The ends were cut back, 8 bases at V and 5 bases at J, with 12 bases in the middle. Germline lookup yields CDR1 ENHRY and CDR2 SYGVKD. The CDR3 DNA reads TGTGCCATCTCCTCTCAGGGATATGGCTACACCTTC. Translation gives CAISSQGYGYTF.

This clone has just one count. This chain uses TRBV4-2 with TRBJ2-3, with 10 bases aligning to TRBD2. Germline CDR1 and CDR2: LGHNA and YNFKEQ. The CDR3 has 17 amino acids. The J segment lost 5 bases and the V segment lost 1 base, leaving 9 bases of the junction unmatched. The CDR3 DNA reads TGTGCCAGCAGCCAAGGGCAAGCGGGGGGGCCCATAGATACGCAGTATTTT. Residues: CASSQGQAGGPIDTQYF.

The J gene is TRBJ2-7, the V gene TRBV2; 9 bases line up with TRBD1. After removal of 5 bases from V and 2 bases from J, the junction contained 4 bases not matched to a gene. Per germline, CDR1 SNHLY and CDR2 FYNNEI. The CDR3 sequence is 14 residues long. Here the CDR3 reads CASSPDRGPYEQYF. In DNA, the CDR3 is TGTGCCAGCAGTCCGGACAGGGGCCCCTACGAGCAGTACTTC.

The rearrangement joins TRBV19 to TRBJ2-2; 7 bases agree with TRBD2. The germline V gene has CDR1 LNHDA and CDR2 SQIVND (reference sequence). The CDR3 length is 15 residues. The junction had 6 bases not matched to a gene; V was cut back by 5 bases and J by 3 bases. The CDR3 region has the DNA TGTGCCAGTAGTGGGGGGGTCCTGGACACCGGGGAGCTGTTTTTT. It encodes CASSGGVLDTGELFF.

The V gene is TRBV28, the J gene TRBJ2-1; D is ambiguous. This CDR3 is 15 amino acids long. Germline CDR1 reads MDHEN; CDR2 reads SYDVKM. V lost 5 bases, J lost 1 base, and 12 bases lay in between. In nucleotides, the CDR3 is TGTGCCAGCAGTCCCCGCGACCAGTCCTACAATGAGCAGTTCTTC. Encoded protein: CASSPRDQSYNEQFF.

This clone was picked up a small number of times. The chain employs TRBV4-1 and TRBJ2-2; D not certain. CDR1 MGHRA and CDR2 YSYEKL come from the germline V gene. V was trimmed by 0 bases and J by 4 bases, leaving 12 bases between them. The CDR3 has 16 amino acids. CDR3 nucleotide sequence: TGCGCCAGCAGCCAAGATATCGCGTTGGGCACCGGGGAGCTGTTTTTT. Translating gives CASSQDIALGTGELFF.

V gene TRBV5-6 combines with J gene TRBJ1-2; D remains ambiguous. The CDR3 spans 11 residues. The germline CDR1 and CDR2 sequences are SGHDT and YYEEEE. Trimming shortened V by 5 bases and J by 5 bases, and 7 bases separated the two germline ends. The CDR3 coding sequence is TGTGCCAGCAGTTTCTCGTATGGCTACACCTTC. Residues: CASSFSYGYTF.

CDR3 region: CASSDRGGYGYTF. Here the CDR3 DNA reads TGTGCCAGCAGCGACAGGGGGGGCTATGGCTACACCTTC. V is TRBV11-2 and J is TRBJ1-2; 9 positions agree with TRBD1. Germline V CDR1 and CDR2: SGHAT, FQNNGV. Trimming took 5 bases from V and 4 from J; bases not matched to a gene: 2. The CDR3 has 13 amino acids. Supplemented by reference TRBV11-2 and TRBJ1-2, the full variable domain reads EAGVAQSPRYKIIEKRQSVAFWCNPISGHATLYWYQQILGQGPKLLIQFQNNGVVDDSQLPKDRFSAERLKGVDSTLKIQPAKLEDSAVYLCASSDRGGYGYTFGSGTRLTVV.

V usage is TRBV6-6 and J usage is TRBJ1-5; D possibly corresponds to TRBD1 (5 bases). Deletions cut 6 bases from V and 3 bases from J, with 12 bases between. The CDR3 has 14 residues. Germline V lookup: CDR1 MNHNY, CDR2 SVGAGI (reference sequence). The CDR3 region has the DNA TGTGCCAGCAGCGAAGGGACGGACAATCAGCCCCAGCATTTT. Its protein is CASSEGTDNQPQHF.

In this sample, this clone turned up once. The chain carries TRBV6-6 and TRBJ2-1; D gene unclear. This CDR3 is 13 amino acids long. Germline CDR1 is MNHNY and CDR2 is SVGAGI (reference sequence). The V gene lost 6 bases and the J gene lost 5 bases, with 11 bases spanning the gap. CDR3 loop: CASSRHFDNEQFF. The CDR3 DNA reads as TGTGCCAGCAGCCGTCACTTCGACAATGAGCAGTTCTTC.

For the CDR3, the DNA is TGCGCCAGCAGCTTGCCCACTCGTGTTGGCTACACCTTC. Protein sequence: CASSLPTRVGYTF. The rearrangement links TRBV5-1 to TRBJ1-2, with D unresolved. The CDR3 totals 13 residues. CDR1 and CDR2 (germline): SGHRS, YFSETQ. Trimming left V 1 base short and J 7 bases short, with 11 bases between. Full variable domain (remainder filled in from reference TRBV5-1 and TRBJ1-2): KAGVTQTPRYLIKTRGQQVTLSCSPISGHRSVSWYQQTPGQGLQFLFEYFSETQRNKGNFPGRFSGRQFSNSRSEMNVSTLELGDSALYLCASSLPTRVGYTFGSGTRLTVV.